This TCR beta chain was sequenced during a study of cytotoxic CD8 clonotypes in ibrutinib-treated CLL. On the study more broadly: Around 25 partial and 2 complete responses; at median about 63 months, about 14 remitted, roughly 12 progressed.

Germline V gene data show CDR1 as SGHTA and CDR2 as FQGTGA. The CDR3 extends over 16 amino acids. V lost 3 bases to trimming and J lost 5 bases; unmatched junction nucleotides: 8. The repertoire was sequenced with immunoSEQ multiplex PCR; TCRdb's copy has only in-frame clones and lacks some. The sample holds some 290,000 clones, 80% seen once. This clone was seen only once. The antigen remains unidentified. Study-wide results and caveats: Baseline values of clonality outstripped age-matched healthy donors and followed circulating CD8+ T-cell counts. Clonality was higher at ibrutinib response and returned toward baseline at progression.

The chain is built from TRBV7-3 and TRBJ2-5; 11 bases are shared with TRBD2. The specimen comprised PBMCs, sampled before ibrutinib treatment. The clonotype comes from a human donor with chronic lymphocytic leukemia. The CDR3 region is CASSLGLADGTETQYF. CDR3 nucleotide sequence: TGTGCCAGCAGCTTGGGACTAGCGGACGGTACGGAGACCCAGTACTTC.